Listed below are T cell receptor beta chains from one sample, sequenced in a study of brain T cells in children with intractable seizures. Profiling relied on immunoSEQ multiplex PCR, and the TCRdb table lists in-frame clones only, not all of them. The sample shows 110,000 or so clones, approximately 94% of them seen only once. The source was peripheral blood, collected at surgery. Receptor source: a boy in the first two years of life with hemimegalencephaly and intractable seizures. The CDR3 runs from the conserved cysteine through the conserved F or W. Fields, in order: D gene, V gene, clone size, J gene, CDR3 protein, CDR3 DNA. The D gene is left open where the match is weak. Clone size is given for some rows only: seen once, a few or many times, or a class if the clone is expanded.

D: -; V: TRBV27; size: -; J: TRBJ1-6; CDR3: CASSLRVSSPLHF; DNA: TGTGCCAGCTCTCTCAGGGTTAGTTCACCCCTCCACTTT
D: TRBD1; V: TRBV19; size: once; J: TRBJ1-2; CDR3: CASSMGQGARGYTF; DNA: TGTGCCAGTAGTATGGGTCAGGGGGCGAGAGGCTACACCTTC
D: -; V: TRBV9; size: -; J: TRBJ2-1; CDR3: CASSVAPGRDEQFF; DNA: TGTGCCAGCAGCGTAGCCCCGGGACGCGATGAGCAGTTCTTC
D: TRBD1; V: TRBV6-5; size: -; J: TRBJ1-4; CDR3: CASSPRTGRDEKLFF; DNA: TGTGCCAGCAGTCCACGGACAGGACGGGATGAAAAACTGTTTTTT
D: -; V: TRBV21-1; size: -; J: TRBJ2-2; CDR3: CASSGGRGELFF; DNA: TGTGCCAGCTCGGGCGGGAGAGGGGAGCTGTTTTTT
D: -; V: TRBV5-1; size: -; J: TRBJ2-4; CDR3: CASSPLTGNIQYF; DNA: TGCGCCAGCAGCCCCCTGACGGGAAACATTCAGTACTTC
D: -; V: TRBV19; size: -; J: TRBJ2-1; CDR3: CASRGQGRPAYNEQFF; DNA: TGTGCCAGTAGGGGGCAGGGGAGGCCCGCTTACAATGAGCAGTTCTTC
D: -; V: TRBV3-1/TRBV3-2; size: -; J: TRBJ1-3; CDR3: CASSHQGSWPGNTIYF; DNA: TGTGCCAGCAGCCATCAGGGGAGTTGGCCTGGAAACACCATATATTTT
D: -; V: TRBV6-1; size: -; J: TRBJ2-7; CDR3: CASSESYRSYEQYF; DNA: TGTGCCAGCAGTGAATCGTACAGGTCCTACGAGCAGTACTTC
D: TRBD1; V: TRBV19; size: -; J: TRBJ2-1; CDR3: CASSIPTGGYNEQFF; DNA: TGTGCCAGTAGTATACCCACAGGGGGTTACAATGAGCAGTTCTTC
D: -; V: TRBV27; size: -; J: TRBJ1-6; CDR3: CASSPLGQINSPLHF; DNA: TGTGCCAGCAGTCCTTTGGGGCAGATCAATTCACCCCTCCACTTT
D: -; V: TRBV9; size: -; J: TRBJ2-1; CDR3: CASSPPGLGEQFF; DNA: TGTGCCAGCAGCCCCCCTGGGCTCGGGGAGCAGTTCTTC
D: -; V: TRBV6-2/TRBV6-3; size: -; J: TRBJ2-1; CDR3: CASSYSSSLSRNEQFF; DNA: TGTGCCAGCAGTTACTCTTCTAGCCTGAGTCGCAATGAGCAGTTCTTC
D: -; V: TRBV19; size: -; J: TRBJ2-3; CDR3: CASSVGRADTQYF; DNA: TGTGCCAGTAGTGTTGGACGGGCAGATACGCAGTATTTT
D: TRBD2; V: TRBV27; size: -; J: TRBJ2-1; CDR3: CASSSLSGTSGREGEFF; DNA: TGTGCCAGCAGTTCCCTCTCCGGGACTAGCGGGAGGGAAGGTGAGTTCTTC
D: -; V: TRBV5-6; size: -; J: TRBJ2-4; CDR3: CASSWRVAIGTKNIQYF; DNA: TGTGCCAGCAGTTGGCGAGTAGCTATTGGGACCAAAAACATTCAGTACTTC
D: -; V: TRBV15; size: -; J: TRBJ1-1; CDR3: CATSRGPDWGTEAFF; DNA: TGTGCCACCAGCAGAGGTCCGGACTGGGGTACTGAAGCTTTCTTT
D: -; V: TRBV13; size: -; J: TRBJ1-1; CDR3: CASSLGPGYTEAFF; DNA: TGTGCCAGCAGCTTAGGCCCAGGGTACACTGAAGCTTTCTTT
D: -; V: TRBV7-3; size: few; J: TRBJ2-1; CDR3: CASSLTGGPGNEQFF; DNA: TGTGCCAGCAGCTTAACGGGGGGCCCCGGAAATGAGCAGTTCTTC
D: TRBD2; V: TRBV11-2; size: -; J: TRBJ2-1; CDR3: CASSFSGSSVEQFF; DNA: TGTGCCAGCAGCTTTAGCGGGAGTTCGGTTGAGCAGTTCTTC
D: -; V: TRBV30; size: -; J: TRBJ2-7; CDR3: CAWSDGLSPYPYEQYF; DNA: TGTGCCTGGAGCGACGGTCTCAGCCCTTACCCTTACGAGCAGTACTTC
D: TRBD1; V: TRBV29-1; size: -; J: TRBJ2-3; CDR3: CSVGQGRDTQYF; DNA: TGCAGCGTGGGACAGGGGAGAGATACGCAGTATTTT
D: TRBD2; V: TRBV9; size: few; J: TRBJ2-7; CDR3: CASSLTSGRYEQYF; DNA: TGTGCCAGCAGCCTGACTAGCGGACGCTACGAGCAGTACTTC
D: -; V: TRBV27; size: -; J: TRBJ2-1; CDR3: CASSLARWNEQFF; DNA: TGTGCCAGCAGTTTGGCTAGATGGAATGAGCAGTTCTTC
D: -; V: TRBV20-1; size: -; J: TRBJ2-3; CDR3: CSASPSGFGTDTQYF; DNA: TGCAGTGCTAGTCCCTCCGGGTTCGGCACAGATACGCAGTATTTT
D: TRBD2; V: TRBV19; size: -; J: TRBJ2-5; CDR3: CASSILAGGPGETQYF; DNA: TGTGCCAGTAGTATCCTGGCGGGAGGGCCGGGGGAGACCCAGTACTTC
D: -; V: TRBV24-1; size: -; J: TRBJ1-1; CDR3: CATKGPGNTEAFF; DNA: TGTGCCACCAAGGGCCCGGGGAACACTGAAGCTTTCTTT
D: -; V: TRBV3-1/TRBV3-2; size: -; J: TRBJ1-2; CDR3: CASERHYGYTF; DNA: TGTGCCAGCGAGAGGCACTATGGCTACACCTTC
D: TRBD1; V: TRBV23-1; size: -; J: TRBJ1-2; CDR3: CASSQSVLDRGVYGYTF; DNA: TGCGCCAGCAGTCAATCAGTTCTAGACAGGGGGGTTTATGGCTACACCTTC
D: TRBD1; V: TRBV11-2; size: -; J: TRBJ2-3; CDR3: CASSPISGTGRTDTQYF; DNA: TGTGCCAGCAGCCCTATATCCGGGACAGGGAGGACAGATACGCAGTATTTT
D: TRBD1; V: TRBV10-1; size: -; J: TRBJ2-2; CDR3: CASSESRQGAVGGELFF; DNA: TGCGCCAGCAGTGAGTCGAGACAGGGGGCTGTGGGCGGGGAGCTGTTTTTT
D: -; V: TRBV27; size: -; J: TRBJ2-7; CDR3: CASGRLGTYEQYF; DNA: TGTGCCAGCGGAAGACTAGGGACCTACGAGCAGTACTTC
D: -; V: TRBV6-5; size: -; J: TRBJ1-2; CDR3: CASSGLPYGYTF; DNA: TGTGCCAGCTCCGGACTGCCCTATGGCTACACCTTC
D: -; V: TRBV6-5; size: -; J: TRBJ1-3; CDR3: CASRPQTGPGNTIYF; DNA: TGTGCCAGCAGACCCCAGACAGGCCCTGGAAACACCATATATTTT
D: -; V: TRBV6-5; size: once; J: TRBJ2-1; CDR3: CASRVGEAYNEQFF; DNA: TGTGCCAGCAGGGTGGGGGAAGCCTACAATGAGCAGTTCTTC
D: -; V: TRBV4-1; size: -; J: TRBJ2-2; CDR3: CASSRLVNTGELFF; DNA: TGCGCCAGCAGCAGACTAGTGAACACCGGGGAGCTGTTTTTT
D: TRBD1; V: TRBV19; size: once; J: TRBJ1-2; CDR3: CASSSNPRQGASYTF; DNA: TGTGCCAGTAGTTCAAACCCTAGACAGGGTGCGAGCTACACCTTC
D: TRBD1; V: TRBV28; size: -; J: TRBJ2-2; CDR3: CASSFGDRYTGELFF; DNA: TGTGCCAGCAGTTTCGGGGACAGATACACCGGGGAGCTGTTTTTT
D: -; V: TRBV30; size: -; J: TRBJ1-2; CDR3: CAWSVVRVGGYTF; DNA: TGTGCCTGGAGTGTCGTCAGGGTAGGCGGCTACACCTTC
D: -; V: TRBV4-2; size: few; J: TRBJ2-7; CDR3: CASSQDKFSYEQYF; DNA: TGTGCCAGCAGCCAAGACAAGTTTTCCTACGAGCAGTACTTC
D: TRBD1; V: TRBV4-2; size: -; J: TRBJ2-5; CDR3: CASSQGGTGGGQETQYF; DNA: TGTGCCAGCAGCCAAGGAGGGACAGGGGGCGGCCAAGAGACCCAGTACTTC
D: -; V: TRBV9; size: -; J: TRBJ2-3; CDR3: CASSVNTDTQYF; DNA: TGTGCCAGCAGCGTGAATACAGATACGCAGTATTTT
D: -; V: TRBV10-3; size: -; J: TRBJ2-1; CDR3: CAIRPAFVGGEQFF; DNA: TGTGCCATCAGGCCCGCGTTTGTGGGAGGCGAGCAGTTCTTC
D: -; V: TRBV30; size: -; J: TRBJ1-5; CDR3: CAWSGVHQPQHF; DNA: TGTGCCTGGAGTGGAGTTCATCAGCCCCAGCATTTT
D: -; V: TRBV24-1; size: -; J: TRBJ2-1; CDR3: CATSDRAAQFF; DNA: TGTGCCACCAGTGATCGAGCTGCGCAGTTCTTC
D: -; V: TRBV23-1; size: few; J: TRBJ2-7; CDR3: CASRQSPSSYEQYF; DNA: TGCGCCAGCAGACAGTCACCAAGCTCCTACGAGCAGTACTTC
D: -; V: TRBV19; size: -; J: TRBJ1-1; CDR3: CASSRDGLNTEAFF; DNA: TGTGCCAGTAGTAGGGACGGACTGAACACTGAAGCTTTCTTT
D: -; V: TRBV4-1; size: once; J: TRBJ1-2; CDR3: CASSPYHLTDSRSYGYTF; DNA: TGCGCCAGCAGCCCATATCACCTTACGGACTCCCGTAGCTATGGCTACACCTTC
D: TRBD2; V: TRBV7-2; size: -; J: TRBJ2-3; CDR3: CASSSGLAGDSDTQYF; DNA: TGTGCCAGCAGCTCCGGACTAGCGGGAGACTCAGATACGCAGTATTTT
D: -; V: TRBV28; size: -; J: TRBJ2-7; CDR3: CASRILHEQYF; DNA: TGTGCCAGCAGGATACTCCACGAGCAGTACTTC
D: TRBD1; V: TRBV27; size: -; J: TRBJ1-6; CDR3: CASSLSPGQGAMSSYNSPLHF; DNA: TGTGCCAGCAGTTTATCGCCAGGGCAGGGGGCAATGAGCTCCTATAATTCACCCCTCCACTTT
D: -; V: TRBV5-1; size: -; J: TRBJ2-7; CDR3: CASSLVSYEQYF; DNA: TGCGCCAGCAGCTTGGTATCCTACGAGCAGTACTTC
D: -; V: TRBV2; size: -; J: TRBJ1-5; CDR3: CASSRTDSNQPQHF; DNA: TGTGCCAGCAGTCGGACAGATAGCAATCAGCCCCAGCATTTT
D: TRBD1; V: TRBV7-2; size: -; J: TRBJ2-5; CDR3: CASSFSGGGGETQYF; DNA: TGTGCCAGCAGCTTTTCAGGGGGCGGAGGAGAGACCCAGTACTTC
D: -; V: TRBV28; size: -; J: TRBJ2-3; CDR3: CASGSRRGAHKNTQYF; DNA: TGTGCCAGCGGATCCCGCCGAGGGGCTCACAAGAATACGCAGTATTTT
D: -; V: TRBV28; size: -; J: TRBJ2-7; CDR3: CASSFLGGAYEQYF; DNA: TGTGCCAGCAGTTTTTTAGGCGGGGCCTACGAGCAGTACTTC
D: -; V: TRBV24-1; size: -; J: TRBJ1-1; CDR3: CATSVGTHTEAFF; DNA: TGTGCCACCAGTGTGGGGACCCACACTGAAGCTTTCTTT